The 28 T cell receptor beta chains below come from one sample, sequenced in a study of cytomegalovirus exposure and HLA in healthy donors. Sequencing was performed with immunoSEQ multiplex PCR; in TCRdb, only in-frame clones are kept and a portion is missing. The sample contains some 260,000 clones, roughly 87% of which appear only once. Sequenced sample: PBMCs. These TCRs come from a man between 18 and 35 years old in good health and CMV-seropositive.

This clone appeared once. The J gene is TRBJ2-5, the V gene TRBV7-6; D is unclear. Trimming left V 2 bases short and J 0 bases short, with 7 bases between. The CDR3 has 14 residues. Germline lookup yields CDR1 SGHVS and CDR2 FNYEAQ. The CDR3 nucleotides are TGTGCCAGCAGCTTAAGGGCGTACCAAGAGACCCAGTACTTC. Translation: CASSLRAYQETQYF.

The chain carries TRBV9 and TRBJ2-1; no definite D call. This CDR3 has 13 residues. CDR1 and CDR2 (germline): SGDLS, YYNGEE. V lost 0 bases to trimming and J lost 9 bases, with 10 bases between them. The CDR3 loop is CASSVAGAGEQFF. DNA of the CDR3: TGTGCCAGCAGCGTAGCAGGAGCTGGTGAGCAGTTCTTC.

The chain is built from TRBV4-1 and TRBJ1-1; D unclear. Trimming cost V 4 bases and J 2 bases, with 8 bases left between them. The germline gives CDR1 MGHRA, CDR2 YSYEKL. The CDR3 extends over 13 amino acids. The CDR3 reads CASSPVGNTEAFF. The CDR3 DNA is TGCGCCAGCAGCCCCGTAGGAAACACTGAAGCTTTCTTT.

Only one count was recorded for this clone. The chain combines TRBV9 with TRBJ2-1; 10 nucleotides agree with TRBD2. The CDR3 length is 15 residues. From germline, CDR1 is SGDLS and CDR2 YYNGEE. V trimming: 4 bases; J trimming: 3 bases; junction bases outside the gene matches: 4. CDR3 loop: CASSPGTSDYNEQFF. CDR3 DNA sequence: TGTGCCAGCAGCCCCGGGACTAGCGACTACAATGAGCAGTTCTTC.

This rearrangement joins TRBV13 to TRBJ2-2, with 13 positions matching TRBD2. This CDR3 spans 18 amino acids. The trim removed 1 base at V and 1 base at J, leaving 3 bases unmatched. Germline V gives CDR1 PRHDT, CDR2 FYEKMQ (reference sequence). CDR3 region: CASSLEGLAGVNTGELFF. The CDR3, as DNA: TGTGCCAGCAGCTTAGAAGGACTAGCGGGAGTGAACACCGGGGAGCTGTTTTTT.

This clone was counted once. This chain uses TRBV6-5 with TRBJ2-1, with TRBD2 matching over 8 bases. The CDR3 has 13 amino acids. V lost 7 bases to trimming and J lost 8 bases; unmatched junction nucleotides: 7. CDR1 and CDR2 from the germline V gene are MNHEY and SVGAGI. The DNA for the CDR3 is TGTGCCAGCACTCCGTCGGGAGGGTATGAGCAGTTCTTC. Translation: CASTPSGGYEQFF.

The chain joins TRBV6-1 to TRBJ1-5; D is ambiguous. With 6 bases removed from V and 4 bases from J, the gap between germline ends came to 10 bases. This CDR3 has 13 amino acids. Germline loops: CDR1 MNHNS, CDR2 SASEGT. In DNA form, the CDR3 reads TGTGCCAGCAGCACAAGCCGTAATCAGCCCCAGCATTTT. It specifies CASSTSRNQPQHF.

The chain combines TRBV13 with TRBJ1-1; TRBD1 matches 7 bases. CDR3 length equals 16 residues. Germline trimming cut 5 bases from V and 7 bases from J; bases unmatched to any gene: 16. CDR1 is PRHDT, CDR2 FYEKMQ, per germline (reference sequence). CDR3 DNA sequence: TGTGCCAGCAGCCTAAGGCTGACGACAGGGCGAAGTGAAGCTTTCTTT. This gives the protein CASSLRLTTGRSEAFF.

As DNA, the CDR3 is TGTGCCAGCAGTGCTAGACAGGGATCTAGCACAGATACGCAGTATTTT. This translates into CASSARQGSSTDTQYF. The gene calls are TRBV6-1 and TRBJ2-3; 7 bases line up with TRBD1. The CDR3 contains 16 residues. Germline loops: CDR1 MNHNS, CDR2 SASEGT. V gave up 4 bases and J gave up 0 bases; unmatched junction bases: 7.

The J gene is TRBJ2-5, the V gene TRBV18; D might be TRBD1 or TRBD2, each matching 6 bases. Germline CDR1 reads KGHSH; CDR2 reads LQKENI. V shed 1 base and J shed 1 base, with 7 bases lying between them. The CDR3 loop spans 14 amino acids. This CDR3 is CASSPQGGQETQYF. CDR3 in DNA: TGTGCCAGCTCACCACAGGGGGGCCAAGAGACCCAGTACTTC.

J is TRBJ1-5 and V is TRBV15; D not certain. The CDR3 is made up of 15 amino acids. Germline V lookup: CDR1 LNHNV, CDR2 YYDKDF (reference sequence). The V and J ends lost 0 bases and 4 bases respectively, with 10 bases between them. In DNA form, the CDR3 reads TGTGCCACCAGCAGAGATTTAGGGAGAAATCAGCCCCAGCATTTT. Translating it yields CATSRDLGRNQPQHF.

The chain combines TRBV11-3 with TRBJ2-5; the match to TRBD2 covers 7 bases. The V gene end was trimmed by 5 bases and the J gene end by 4 bases; junction bases not matched to a gene: 4. Looked up from germline, CDR1 is SGHNT and CDR2 is YENEEA. The CDR3 runs to 13 residues. The CDR3 region has the DNA TGTGCCAGCAGCAAAGGGAGGGGAGAGACCCAGTACTTC. It encodes CASSKGRGETQYF.

As DNA, the CDR3 is TGTGCCAGCAAGGTTTTAGGGGTGGGCGACATTGGCTACACCTTC. Its protein is CASKVLGVGDIGYTF. This chain links TRBV28 with TRBJ1-2; possible D gene TRBD1, 5 bases. V lost 7 bases and J 7 bases, leaving 22 bases between the germline ends. The CDR3 extends over 15 amino acids. CDR1 and CDR2 from the germline V gene are MDHEN and SYDVKM.

The chain carries TRBV15 and TRBJ1-1, with a weak D call TRBD1 (5 bases). Trimming shortened V by 6 bases and J by 0 bases, and 14 bases separated the two germline ends. CDR1 and CDR2 (germline): LNHNV, YYDKDF (reference sequence). The CDR3 runs 15 residues. The CDR3: CATSRQSNMNTEAFF. The CDR3, as DNA: TGTGCCACCAGTCGACAGTCGAATATGAACACTGAAGCTTTCTTT.

This sequence joins TRBV7-6 and TRBJ1-5, with D tentatively TRBD1 (6 bases). Germline-derived CDR1 and CDR2 are SGHVS and FNYEAQ. The CDR3 length is 14 residues. Trimming pared 0 bases from V and 10 bases from J, leaving 13 bases between. CDR3 region: CASSLAVRGGPQHF. The CDR3 coding sequence is TGTGCCAGCAGCTTAGCCGTCAGAGGGGGACCCCAGCATTTT.

The chain joins TRBV19 to TRBJ2-2; TRBD1 matches at 9 bases. The CDR3 runs to 14 residues. V shed 5 bases and J 5 bases; nucleotides not matched to a gene: 3. Germline CDR1 is LNHDA and CDR2 is SQIVND (reference sequence). CDR3 loop: CASSGTGWTGELFF. CDR3 DNA: TGTGCCAGTAGTGGGACAGGGTGGACCGGGGAGCTGTTTTTT.

The chain has TRBV30 and TRBJ1-3; D is possibly TRBD1 (6 bases). Germline CDR1 is GTSNPN and CDR2 is SVGIG (reference sequence). The CDR3 has 18 amino acids. The V gene lost 4 bases and the J gene lost 6 bases, with 28 bases spanning the gap. The CDR3 DNA reads as TGTGCCTGGATTCCCCGACGAGCCCGGACAGCCCGGAAAAACACCATATATTTT. Residues: CAWIPRRARTARKNTIYF.

The chain employs TRBV27 and TRBJ1-1; 7 nucleotides line up with TRBD1. Unmatched junction bases numbered 2, after V lost 3 bases and J lost 4 bases. Per the germline V gene, CDR1 is MNHEY and CDR2 is SMNVEV (reference sequence). The CDR3 loop spans 13 amino acids. CDR3 region: CASSFRQGTEAFF. CDR3 bases: TGTGCCAGCAGTTTCCGACAGGGCACTGAAGCTTTCTTT.

The chain joins TRBV5-4 to TRBJ2-7; D not certain. Germline assignment: CDR1 SGHNT and CDR2 YYREEE (reference sequence). The V end was cut by 4 bases, the J end by 8 bases, with 19 bases between. CDR3 length: 14 amino acids. CDR3 nucleotide sequence: TGTGCCAGCAGCGGAGAATTACGTACTTCGAAGCAGTACTTC. Translation: CASSGELRTSKQYF.

The chain uses TRBV9 and TRBJ1-2; D gene unclear. The germline gives CDR1 SGDLS, CDR2 YYNGEE. Trimming took off 0 bases at V and 7 bases at J, with 16 bases between the two ends. This CDR3 has 15 amino acids. The CDR3 is CASSVGAGPFGGYTF. The CDR3 bases are TGTGCCAGCAGCGTAGGGGCAGGCCCATTCGGTGGCTACACCTTC.

This clone appeared a single time. The J gene is TRBJ2-1, the V gene TRBV28, with a possible D match to TRBD2 (5 bases). Per germline, CDR1 MDHEN and CDR2 SYDVKM. CDR3 length: 14 residues. V gave up 2 bases and J gave up 9 bases, with 14 bases separating them. The CDR3 nucleotides are TGTGCCAGCAGTTTAAACCCCCGAGGGCGTGAGCAGTTCTTC. Its protein is CASSLNPRGREQFF.

This clone came up once. CDR3 sequence reads: CASSPGLVPYYNEQFF. The CDR3 coding sequence is TGTGCCAGCAGCCCAGGACTAGTCCCCTATTACAATGAGCAGTTCTTC. The chain employs TRBV9 and TRBJ2-1; 7 bases align to TRBD2. The J segment lost 4 bases and the V segment lost 4 bases, leaving 11 bases of the junction unmatched. Germline assignment: CDR1 SGDLS and CDR2 YYNGEE. The CDR3 length is 16 residues.

The V and J genes are TRBV5-8 and TRBJ2-2; 8 bases agree with TRBD1. Trimming cost V 1 base and J 4 bases; bases outside gene matches: 3. The CDR3 contains 15 residues. Germline values: CDR1 SGHTS, CDR2 YDEGEE. In nucleotides, the CDR3 is TGTGCCAGCAGCTTGCCAGGGGGCCCCACCGGGGAGCTGTTTTTT. Its protein product is CASSLPGGPTGELFF.

CDR3 nucleotide sequence: TGCGCCAGCAGCCCTACGAGGCGAAGCACCGGGGAGCTGTTTTTT. Translating it yields CASSPTRRSTGELFF. The J gene is TRBJ2-2, the V gene TRBV5-1; D unclear. This CDR3 is built from 15 residues. CDR1 and CDR2 (germline): SGHRS, YFSETQ. V was shortened by 4 bases and J by 4 bases, with 14 bases between the two germline ends.

V and J are TRBV10-3 and TRBJ1-1; TRBD1 might be the D (5 bases). The V gene lost 0 bases and the J gene lost 0 bases, with 11 bases spanning the gap. This CDR3 comprises 16 residues. Per the germline V gene, CDR1 is ENHRY and CDR2 is SYGVKD. The CDR3: CAISESGGAMNTEAFF. The DNA of the CDR3 is TGTGCCATCAGTGAGTCGGGAGGGGCGATGAACACTGAAGCTTTCTTT.

V gene TRBV5-1 combines with J gene TRBJ2-1; 8 nucleotides line up with TRBD2. The ends lost 0 bases at V and 4 bases at J; junction bases unmatched: 3. This CDR3 is 15 amino acids long. CDR1 and CDR2 (germline): SGHRS, YFSETQ. CDR3: CASSLASGLYNEQFF. In DNA form, the CDR3 reads TGCGCCAGCAGCTTGGCTAGCGGGTTGTACAATGAGCAGTTCTTC.

The CDR3 DNA sequence: TGTGCCAGCAGCCCATCCCCCATATATTTT. Protein sequence: CASSPSPIYF. This chain connects TRBV13 to TRBJ1-3; D gene ambiguous. Trimming pared 5 bases from V and 11 bases from J, leaving 7 bases between. The CDR3 sequence is 10 residues long. Looked up from germline, CDR1 is PRHDT and CDR2 is FYEKMQ (reference sequence).

The chain couples TRBV7-9 to TRBJ1-2; 9 nucleotides agree with TRBD1. V lost 3 bases and J lost 8; bases outside the gene matches: 4. The CDR3 runs 13 residues. CDR1 and CDR2 (germline): SEHNR, FQNEAQ (reference sequence). The CDR3 sequence: CASSLRDREGYTF. CDR3 in DNA: TGTGCCAGCAGCTTGCGGGACAGGGAAGGCTACACCTTC.